The next 19 T cell receptor beta chains were all read from a single sample in a study of T cell responses to AZD1222 COVID-19 vaccine. Measured with immunoSEQ multiplex PCR; TCRdb has only the in-frame clones, and not every one. The data contain some 79,000 clones, less than 85% of them singletons. Material: peripheral blood, obtained 28 days after the second AZD1222 dose. These receptors all stem from an adult who received the AZD1222 COVID-19 vaccine.

The CDR3: CASSPVQLAGGWNEQFF. The CDR3 region has the DNA TGTGCCAGCAGCCCGGTTCAGTTGGCGGGAGGGTGGAATGAGCAGTTCTTC. V is TRBV3-1 (or the pseudogene TRBV3-2) and J is TRBJ2-1; TRBD2 agrees at 9 bases. Looked up from germline, CDR1 is LGHDT and CDR2 is YNNKEL (reference sequence). J was trimmed by 7 bases and V by 4 bases; bases with no gene match: 14. This CDR3 contains 17 residues.

The chain recombines TRBV7-3 with TRBJ2-1; D might be TRBD2 (6 bases). Germline lookup yields CDR1 SGHTA and CDR2 FQGTGA. V lost 1 base and J 2 bases, leaving 9 bases between the germline ends. This CDR3 spans 15 amino acids. DNA for the CDR3: TGTGCCAGCAGCTTAAACGGGGGTGCCTACAATGAGCAGTTCTTC. Its protein is CASSLNGGAYNEQFF.

This clone appeared once. The chain recombines TRBV6-5 with TRBJ1-6, with D perhaps TRBD1 (6 bases). CDR3 length equals 13 residues. The ends were cut back, 4 bases at V and 6 bases at J, with 7 bases in the middle. The germline gives CDR1 MNHEY, CDR2 SVGAGI. The CDR3 bases are TGTGCCAGCAGTTCAGGGGTTAATTCACCCCTCCACTTT. It specifies CASSSGVNSPLHF.

CDR3 sequence reads: CASSEGPGVSTYEQYF. CDR3 DNA: TGTGCCAGCAGTGAAGGTCCAGGGGTTAGCACCTACGAGCAGTACTTC. The chain recombines TRBV2 with TRBJ2-7, with a tentative D call TRBD1 (6 bases). Germline CDR1 and CDR2: SNHLY and FYNNEI. The germline V and J ends were trimmed by 1 base and 2 bases, with 15 bases remaining between them. CDR3 length: 16 amino acids. Full variable domain (remainder filled in from reference TRBV2 and TRBJ2-7): EPEVTQTPSHQVTQMGQEVILRCVPISNHLYFYWYRQILGQKVEFLVSFYNNEISEKSEIFDDQFSVERPDGSNFTLKIRSTKLEDSAMYFCASSEGPGVSTYEQYFGPGTRLTVT.

The chain is built from TRBV28 and TRBJ2-1; possibly TRBD1 or TRBD2 for D (5 bases each). V lost 6 bases and J lost 7, with 19 bases in between. The CDR3 consists of 15 residues. Germline values: CDR1 MDHEN, CDR2 SYDVKM. The CDR3 sequence is CASRLTGPSWNEQFF. CDR3 sequence (DNA): TGTGCCAGCAGGTTAACGGGGCCCTCGTGGAATGAGCAGTTCTTC.

This chain links TRBV5-1 with TRBJ1-3; D is unclear. Trimming shortened V by 0 bases and J by 1 base, and 8 bases separated the two germline ends. There are 15 residues in the CDR3. Per germline, CDR1 SGHRS and CDR2 YFSETQ. DNA for the CDR3: TGCGCCAGCAGCTTGGAGGGAAATTCTGGAAACACCATATATTTT. Protein: CASSLEGNSGNTIYF.

J is TRBJ1-2 and V is TRBV18; 7 bases fit TRBD1. This CDR3 contains 14 residues. Trimming removed 5 bases from V and 4 bases from J; junction bases left unmatched: 7. Germline lookup yields CDR1 KGHSH and CDR2 LQKENI. The CDR3 DNA follows: TGTGCCAGCTCATCGGACAGGAGAGGCTATGGCTACACCTTC. Protein product: CASSSDRRGYGYTF.

This clone has a single count. The chain employs TRBV30 and TRBJ2-7; 10 nucleotides agree with TRBD1. After removal of 0 bases from V and 3 bases from J, the junction contained 8 bases not matched to a gene. Germline loops: CDR1 GTSNPN, CDR2 SVGIG (reference sequence). The CDR3 covers 16 residues. CDR3 bases: TGTGCCTGGAGTGTTCACCCGGGACAGGGGTTCTACGAGCAGTACTTC. Its translation is CAWSVHPGQGFYEQYF.

J is TRBJ1-5 and V is TRBV27; D is unclear. Germline values: CDR1 MNHEY, CDR2 SMNVEV (reference sequence). V gave up 5 bases and J gave up 0 bases, with 5 bases separating them. The CDR3 has 13 residues. The CDR3 reads CASSENSNQPQHF. DNA for the CDR3: TGTGCCAGCAGTGAGAATAGCAATCAGCCCCAGCATTTT.

The chain joins TRBV19 to TRBJ2-2, with D perhaps matching TRBD1 or TRBD2 (5 bases each). The V and J ends lost 3 bases and 2 bases respectively, with 10 bases between them. Germline V gene sequence: CDR1 LNHDA, CDR2 SQIVND (reference sequence). CDR3 length: 15 amino acids. For the CDR3, the DNA is TGTGCCAGTAGTATCGGGACCGGAAACACCGGGGAGCTGTTTTTT. Its translation is CASSIGTGNTGELFF.

The chain links TRBV4-2 to TRBJ1-4; no definite D call. The germline V and J ends were trimmed by 0 bases and 3 bases, with 8 bases remaining between them. Germline V gene data show CDR1 as LGHNA and CDR2 as YNFKEQ. The CDR3 sequence is 15 residues long. The CDR3 loop is CASSQDSPANEKLFF. The CDR3 DNA follows: TGTGCCAGCAGCCAAGACAGCCCGGCTAATGAAAAACTGTTTTTT.

The genes are TRBV11-2 and TRBJ2-2, with 9 bases fitting TRBD1. In germline, CDR1 is SGHAT, CDR2 FQNNGV. This CDR3 comprises 15 residues. J was trimmed by 6 bases and V by 5 bases; bases with no gene match: 7. The CDR3 protein is CASSPGTGIPGELFF. The CDR3 DNA follows: TGTGCCAGCAGCCCCGGGACAGGGATCCCCGGGGAGCTGTTTTTT. The complete variable domain, with remaining parts taken from reference TRBV11-2 and TRBJ2-2, reads EAGVAQSPRYKIIEKRQSVAFWCNPISGHATLYWYQQILGQGPKLLIQFQNNGVVDDSQLPKDRFSAERLKGVDSTLKIQPAKLEDSAVYLCASSPGTGIPGELFFGEGSRLTVL.

The chain joins TRBV29-1 to TRBJ2-1, with 9 nucleotides matching TRBD2. The germline CDR1 and CDR2 sequences are SQVTM and ANQGSEA. The CDR3 runs to 14 residues. The trim removed 5 bases at V and 5 bases at J, leaving 7 bases unmatched. The CDR3 DNA is TGCAGCGTTCAAGCGGGGGGCAACCACAATGAGCAGTTCTTC. Translated, it gives CSVQAGGNHNEQFF.

There are a few counts of this clone. The chain recombines TRBV6-5 with TRBJ1-2; D unresolved. V lost 5 bases to trimming and J lost 4 bases, with 14 bases between them. Germline V gene lookup returns CDR1 MNHEY and CDR2 SVGAGI. The CDR3 extends over 14 amino acids. Written as DNA, the CDR3 is TGTGCCAGCAGTAAGACGTCGGGAGTCTATGGCTACACCTTC. Its protein is CASSKTSGVYGYTF.

This clone has just a few counts. V usage is TRBV5-1 and J usage is TRBJ1-1, with TRBD1 identical over 7 bases. CDR1 and CDR2 from the germline V gene are SGHRS and YFSETQ. The ends lost 4 bases at V and 7 bases at J; junction bases unmatched: 4. The length of the CDR3 is 12 residues. As DNA, the CDR3 is TGCGCCAGCAGCCCAGGGGGGGTTGAAGCTTTCTTT. It encodes CASSPGGVEAFF.

V and J are TRBV2 and TRBJ2-3, with D possibly TRBD2 on 6 matching bases. Germline V gene lookup returns CDR1 SNHLY and CDR2 FYNNEI. The V end was cut by 6 bases, the J end by 9 bases, with 22 bases between. The length of the CDR3 is 15 residues. The CDR3 nucleotides read TGTGCCAGCAGCCGTTCCGGGACTCCCGTACTAACGCAGTATTTT. Protein sequence: CASSRSGTPVLTQYF.

This sequence joins TRBV11-1 and TRBJ2-1; no clear D gene. The germline V gene encodes CDR1 SGHAT and CDR2 FQDESV (reference sequence). CDR3 size: 11 residues. V lost 5 bases and J 7 bases, leaving 6 bases between the germline ends. DNA for the CDR3: TGTGCCAGCAGCCACAATAATGAGCAGTTCTTC. This codes for CASSHNNEQFF.

V and J are TRBV9 and TRBJ2-7, with TRBD1 as a possible D gene (6 bases). CDR3 length equals 14 residues. Germline V lookup: CDR1 SGDLS, CDR2 YYNGEE. V lost 0 bases to trimming and J lost 1 base, with 8 bases between them. In nucleotides, the CDR3 is TGTGCCAGCAGCGTAGGACAGGATTCCTACGAGCAGTACTTC. Residues: CASSVGQDSYEQYF.

V is TRBV5-5 and J is TRBJ1-4; D may be TRBD1 (5 bases). The CDR3 covers 15 residues. V shed 0 bases and J shed 8 bases, with 14 bases lying between them. Germline V gene data show CDR1 as SGHKS and CDR2 as YYEKEE (reference sequence). Here the CDR3 DNA reads TGTGCCAGCAGCTTGGAGGCAGGGAGAGGCGAAAAACTGTTTTTT. It translates to CASSLEAGRGEKLFF.